Below are 25 T cell receptor beta chains sequenced from a single sample in a study of blood T cells in healthy people across ages. A J-beta primer mix and a sample-barcoded 5' primer were used in a second PCR of about 7 to 12 cycles. TCRdb fed the 5' RACE reads into MiXCR, producing one record per CDR3 protein. The table lists 800,000 to 950,000 distinct CDR3 sequences, roughly 48% of them singletons. The sample consisted of blood. The origin of the receptors is a young man in good health.

This clonotype was counted only a few times. The gene calls are TRBV7-6 and TRBJ2-3; no clear D. V shed 6 bases and J shed 2 bases, with 15 bases lying between them. This CDR3 has 15 amino acids. Germline CDR1 SGHVS, CDR2 FNYEAQ. For the CDR3, the DNA is TGTGCCAGCAGTAGGGATCCCTTCAACACAGATACGCAGTATTTT. It encodes CASSRDPFNTDTQYF. The full variable domain, in which reference TRBV7-6 and TRBJ2-3 provide the parts outside the CDR3, is GAGVSQSPRYKVTKRGQDVALRCDPISGHVSLYWYRQALGQGPEFLTYFNYEAQQDKSGLPNDRFSAERPEGSISTLTIQRTEQRDSAMYRCASSRDPFNTDTQYFGPGTRLTVL.

V usage is TRBV9 and J usage is TRBJ2-7; D might be TRBD1 (6 bases). The germline V and J ends were trimmed by 4 bases and 5 bases, with 16 bases remaining between them. The germline gives CDR1 SGDLS, CDR2 YYNGEE. The CDR3 has 14 amino acids. The CDR3 DNA sequence: TGTGCCAGCAGCCCCTTTGACAGGTCTAACGAGCAGTACTTC. Translation: CASSPFDRSNEQYF.

In this sample, this clonotype turned up many times. V usage is TRBV18 and J usage is TRBJ2-5, with 7 bases aligning to TRBD2. Per germline, CDR1 KGHSH and CDR2 LQKENI. After removal of 8 bases from V and 5 bases from J, the junction contained 8 bases not matched to a gene. This CDR3 region has 13 residues. The CDR3 nucleotides are TGTGCCAGCAGCCCCGGACTAGGGGAGACCCAGTACTTC. Translated: CASSPGLGETQYF.

V is TRBV4-2 and J is TRBJ2-4, with D unclear. The end of the DNA fits TRBJ2-7 better, so the J call may be wrong. There are 14 residues in the CDR3. Germline-derived CDR1 and CDR2 are LGHNA and YNFKEQ. This CDR3 is CASSQDRTRSEQYF. For the CDR3, the DNA is TGTGCCAGCAGCCAAGATCGCACGCGGTCCGAGCAGTACTTC.

The genes are TRBV6-6 and TRBJ1-2, with TRBD1 as a possible D gene (6 bases). Deletions cut 4 bases from V and 0 bases from J, with 12 bases between. Per germline, CDR1 MNHNY and CDR2 SVGAGI (reference sequence). The CDR3 has 15 residues. CDR3 protein: CASSSTTGANYGYTF. Here the CDR3 DNA reads TGTGCCAGCAGTTCCACGACAGGAGCTAACTATGGCTACACCTTC.

There are a few counts of this clonotype. At one boundary the junction diverges from the germline segment, which might be a read error. The V gene is TRBV13, the J gene TRBJ2-7, with a possible D match to TRBD2 (5 bases). The CDR3 is made up of 16 amino acids. Germline CDR1 reads PRHDT; CDR2 reads FYEKMQ (reference sequence). CDR3 protein: CASSLVPLVCSHEQYF. The DNA of the CDR3 is TGTGCCAGCAGCTTAGTCCCACTAGTCTGCTCCCACGAGCAGTACTTC. The full variable domain, in which reference TRBV13 and TRBJ2-7 provide the parts outside the CDR3, is AAGVIQSPRHLIKEKRETATLKCYPIPRHDTVYWYQQGPGQDPQFLISFYEKMQSDKGSIPDRFSAQQFSDYHSELNMSSLELGDSALYFCASSLVPLVCSHEQYFGPGTRLTVT.

The chain is built from TRBV12-3 or TRBV12-4 and TRBJ2-6; 8 nucleotides align to TRBD1. Trimming at V came to 3 bases and at J to 2 bases, leaving 6 bases not matched to a gene. The CDR3 runs 17 residues. CDR3 nucleotide sequence: TGTGCCAGCAGTTTTACAGGGGGGTTCGCTGGGGCCAACGTCCTGACTTTC. Protein product: CASSFTGGFAGANVLTF.

The chain carries TRBV6-1 and TRBJ2-7, with no clear D. The V gene lost 6 bases and the J gene lost 6 bases, with 9 bases spanning the gap. CDR1 MNHNS and CDR2 SASEGT come from the germline V gene. The CDR3 length is 11 residues. CDR3 in DNA: TGTGCCAGCAGGGATCTGGGCGAGCAGTACTTC. It translates to CASRDLGEQYF.

This clonotype was seen more than once but under ten times. The V call is TRBV20-1, the J call TRBJ1-2; no clear D gene. The V and J ends lost 5 bases and 7 bases respectively, with 17 bases between them. The germline V gene has CDR1 DFQATT and CDR2 SNEGSKA (reference sequence). The CDR3 contains 13 residues. The CDR3 region has the DNA TGCAGTGCTTCCGACTGGGTGGCGAGTGGCTACACCTTC. Translating it yields CSASDWVASGYTF.

This clonotype was seen once. The conserved closing phenylalanine or tryptophan is absent in this CDR3, likely reflecting a read error. The chain has TRBV12-3 or TRBV12-4 and TRBJ2-3, with 16 bases fitting TRBD2. J gave up 4 bases and V 4 bases, and 5 bases lay outside the gene matches. The CDR3 spans 17 residues. The CDR3 region has the DNA TGTGCCAGCAGTTCTGACGGGACTAGCGGGAGGGCAGATACGCAGTATTCT. Encoded protein: CASSSDGTSGRADTQYS.

This rearrangement joins TRBV20-1 to TRBJ2-5, with 10 positions matching TRBD2. In germline, CDR1 is DFQATT, CDR2 SNEGSKA (reference sequence). The CDR3 totals 18 residues. V dropped 0 bases and J dropped 1; count of bases not matched to a gene: 11. CDR3 nucleotides: TGCAGTGCTAGAGATACTTGGGCTAGCGGGGGATTCCAAGAGACCCAGTACTTC. Translating gives CSARDTWASGGFQETQYF.

This chain uses TRBV27 with TRBJ2-7; 9 positions match TRBD2. The CDR3 runs 16 residues. Looked up from germline, CDR1 is MNHEY and CDR2 is SMNVEV (reference sequence). Germline trimming cut 6 bases from V and 2 bases from J; bases unmatched to any gene: 11. CDR3 region: CASSRGPAGGPYEQYF. Written as DNA, the CDR3 is TGTGCCAGCAGCCGAGGTCCAGCGGGGGGTCCCTACGAGCAGTACTTC.

V is TRBV12-3 or TRBV12-4 and J is TRBJ2-2; TRBD1 matches at 9 bases. This CDR3 comprises 16 residues. The V and J ends lost 5 bases and 4 bases, in that order; junction bases with no gene match: 8. The CDR3 reads CASSPGTGSATGELFF. The CDR3 coding sequence is TGTGCCAGCAGTCCAGGGACAGGGTCGGCCACCGGGGAGCTGTTTTTT.

The CDR3 here is CASSARRGGDVQYF. For the CDR3, the DNA is TGTGCCAGCAGCGCCCGACGGGGCGGGGACGTTCAGTACTTC. The rearrangement links TRBV3-1 to TRBJ2-4; perhaps TRBD2 as D (6 bases). Germline-derived CDR1 and CDR2 are LGHDT and YNNKEL (reference sequence). The V gene lost 5 bases and the J gene lost 11 bases, with 19 bases spanning the gap. CDR3 length equals 14 residues. Complete variable domain (other parts from reference TRBV3-1 and TRBJ2-4): DTAVSQTPKYLVTQMGNDKSIKCEQNLGHDTMYWYKQDSKKFLKIMFSYNNKELIINETVPNRFSPKSPDKAHLNLHINSLELGDSAVYFCASSARRGGDVQYFGAGTRLSVL.

This chain uses TRBV11-3 with TRBJ2-3; D gene ambiguous. Germline-derived CDR1 and CDR2 are SGHNT and YENEEA. The CDR3 loop spans 15 amino acids. V gave up 5 bases and J gave up 0 bases, with 12 bases separating them. CDR3: CASSPHMDSTDTQYF. CDR3 sequence (DNA): TGTGCCAGCAGCCCCCATATGGACAGCACAGATACGCAGTATTTT. Full variable domain (missing parts from reference TRBV11-3 and TRBJ2-3): EAGVVQSPRYKIIEKKQPVAFWCNPISGHNTLYWYLQNLGQGPELLIRYENEEAVDDSQLPKDRFSAERLKGVDSTLKIQPAELGDSAVYLCASSPHMDSTDTQYFGPGTRLTVL.

The chain recombines TRBV20-1 with TRBJ2-1, with D possibly being TRBD1 or TRBD2 (5 bases each). Trimming took 5 bases from V and 9 from J, leaving 20 bases between them. The CDR3 extends over 14 amino acids. Germline assignment: CDR1 DFQATT and CDR2 SNEGSKA (reference sequence). CDR3 loop: CSALGAGFSFEQFF. CDR3 in DNA: TGCAGTGCTCTCGGGGCAGGGTTCTCATTTGAGCAGTTCTTC.

The V gene is TRBV6-5, the J gene TRBJ1-2; D perhaps matches TRBD1 (6 bases). CDR1 is MNHEY, CDR2 SVGAGI, per germline. The CDR3 sequence is 15 residues long. Between the trimmed V and J ends, which lost 6 bases and 8 bases, there was a span of 22 bases. CDR3 amino acids: CASSYAPTGLGGYTF. The CDR3 DNA is TGTGCCAGCAGCTATGCGCCAACAGGGCTAGGGGGCTACACCTTC.

Regarding this clonotype: The junction departs from the called germline gene at one end, perhaps through a read error. The CDR3 DNA reads as TGTGCCAGCAGCTTACCCGTCGGGGCCAACGTCCCGACTTTC. This gives the protein CASSLPVGANVPTF. This chain joins TRBV11-1 and TRBJ2-6; either TRBD1 or TRBD2 may fit D (5 bases each). This CDR3 spans 14 amino acids. CDR1 is SGHAT, CDR2 FQDESV, per germline (reference sequence).

This clonotype was recorded a few times. This chain connects TRBV2 to TRBJ2-1; D perhaps matches TRBD1 (5 bases). The germline V and J ends were trimmed by 2 bases and 7 bases, with 18 bases remaining between them. Germline V CDR1 and CDR2: SNHLY, FYNNEI. The CDR3 consists of 16 residues. In DNA form, the CDR3 reads TGTGCCAGCAGTGAATACGGAGCAGGACACAAGAATGAGCAGTTCTTC. This translates into CASSEYGAGHKNEQFF.

The sample holds many counts of this clonotype. The rearrangement uses TRBV20-1 and TRBJ2-5, with D perhaps TRBD1 (5 bases). The CDR3 totals 17 residues. The V gene lost 6 bases and the J gene lost 5 bases, with 28 bases spanning the gap. CDR1 is DFQATT and CDR2 is SNEGSKA in the germline V gene (reference sequence). CDR3 in DNA: TGCAGTGCCCTGAATCCCATGAACCAGGGTGCGAGGGAGACCCAGTACTTC. It encodes CSALNPMNQGARETQYF.

There are a few counts of this clonotype. This chain joins TRBV7-2 and TRBJ2-5; maybe TRBD2 (5 bases). There are 15 residues in the CDR3. CDR1 is SGHTA, CDR2 FQGNSA, per germline. V shed 3 bases and J shed 4 bases, with 15 bases lying between them. CDR3 in amino acids: CASSFAGLGPETQYF. The CDR3 nucleotides are TGTGCCAGCAGCTTCGCAGGACTTGGCCCAGAGACCCAGTACTTC.

The table lists this clonotype with a few counts. This chain joins TRBV3-1 and TRBJ1-2, with D tentatively TRBD1 (5 bases). V was shortened by 0 bases and J by 8 bases, with 10 bases between the two germline ends. This CDR3 spans 13 amino acids. CDR1 and CDR2 from the germline V gene are LGHDT and YNNKEL (reference sequence). The DNA of the CDR3 is TGTGCCAGCAGCCAAGACGGGGGACGAGGCTACACCTTC. Translation gives CASSQDGGRGYTF. Together with reference TRBV3-1 and TRBJ1-2, the CDR3 gives the full variable domain: DTAVSQTPKYLVTQMGNDKSIKCEQNLGHDTMYWYKQDSKKFLKIMFSYNNKELIINETVPNRFSPKSPDKAHLNLHINSLELGDSAVYFCASSQDGGRGYTFGSGTRLTVV.

The genes are TRBV10-3 and TRBJ1-5; no firm D call. CDR3 size: 13 residues. Trimming stripped 10 bases from V and 9 bases from J, with 19 bases between. Germline lookup yields CDR1 ENHRY and CDR2 SYGVKD. CDR3 sequence: CATRRADGWPQHF. The CDR3 DNA follows: TGTGCCACCCGACGGGCTGACGGTTGGCCCCAGCATTTT.

This chain links TRBV20-1 with TRBJ1-2; 8 bases map to TRBD1. V gave up 1 base and J gave up 0 bases; unmatched junction bases: 7. Germline CDR1 reads DFQATT; CDR2 reads SNEGSKA (reference sequence). This CDR3 comprises 16 residues. CDR3 in DNA: TGCAGTGCTAGAGCATGGGGGACAGGCGCTAACTATGGCTACACCTTC. Protein sequence: CSARAWGTGANYGYTF.

J is TRBJ2-1 and V is TRBV29-1; possibly TRBD2 for D (5 bases). Trimming shortened V by 5 bases and J by 5 bases, and 16 bases separated the two germline ends. The CDR3 consists of 14 residues. Germline V gene sequence: CDR1 SQVTM, CDR2 ANQGSEA. CDR3 residues: CSVPSYNSHNEQFF. The CDR3 DNA reads as TGCAGCGTTCCTAGCTATAATTCCCACAATGAGCAGTTCTTC.